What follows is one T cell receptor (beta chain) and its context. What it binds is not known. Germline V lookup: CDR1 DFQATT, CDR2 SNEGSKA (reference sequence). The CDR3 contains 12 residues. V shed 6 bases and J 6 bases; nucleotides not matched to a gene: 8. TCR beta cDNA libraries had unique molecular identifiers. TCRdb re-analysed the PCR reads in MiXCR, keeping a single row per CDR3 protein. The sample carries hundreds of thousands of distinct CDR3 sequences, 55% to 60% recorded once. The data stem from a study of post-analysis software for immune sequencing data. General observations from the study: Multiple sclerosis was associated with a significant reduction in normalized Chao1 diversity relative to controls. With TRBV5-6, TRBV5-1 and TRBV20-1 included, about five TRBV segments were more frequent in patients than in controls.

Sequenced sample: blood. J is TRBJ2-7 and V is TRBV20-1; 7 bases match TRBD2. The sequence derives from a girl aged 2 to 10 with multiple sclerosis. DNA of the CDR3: TGCAGTGCGGCAGCAAGACTAGCCGAGCAGTACTTC. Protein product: CSAAARLAEQYF.